This T cell receptor (beta chain) is drawn from a study of resident and recirculating memory T cells in vitiligo. General study points: Clonality differed among vitiligo lesions, with no unique dominant clone.

Concerning this clone: Its antigen is undetermined.

Clones were read by immunoSEQ multiplex PCR, and TCRdb kept only the in-frame ones, dropping some. The table includes 40,000 to 45,000 clones, 85% to 95% detected once. Germline V lookup: CDR1 SGHNT, CDR2 YYREEE (reference sequence). This CDR3 contains 14 residues. Trimming left V 1 base short and J 1 base short, with 5 bases between. V is TRBV5-4 and J is TRBJ2-2; D unclear. Sequences were obtained from blood. This sequence was found in a male donor with vitiligo. The CDR3 DNA is TGTGCCAGCAGCTTGTCAAAGAACACCGGGGAGCTGTTTTTT. Residues: CASSLSKNTGELFF.